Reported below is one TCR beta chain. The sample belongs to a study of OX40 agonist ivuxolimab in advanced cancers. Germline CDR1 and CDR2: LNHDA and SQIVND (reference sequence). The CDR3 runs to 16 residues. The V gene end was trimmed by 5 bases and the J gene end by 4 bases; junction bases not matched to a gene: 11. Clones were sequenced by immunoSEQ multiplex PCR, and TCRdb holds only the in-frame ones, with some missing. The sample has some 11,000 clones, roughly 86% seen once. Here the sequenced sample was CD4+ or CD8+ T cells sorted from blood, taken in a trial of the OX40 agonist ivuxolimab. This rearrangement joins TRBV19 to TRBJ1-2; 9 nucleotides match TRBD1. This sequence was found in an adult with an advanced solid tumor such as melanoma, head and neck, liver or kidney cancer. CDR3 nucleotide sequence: TGTGCCAGTAGTCCCCCCCCCGGGACAGGGAGCTATGGCTACACCTTC. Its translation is CASSPPPGTGSYGYTF.